These 23 T cell receptor beta chains originate from one sample sequenced in a study of shared clonotypes between healthy human individuals. Some clones are missing from TCRdb's copy, which holds only in-frame ones; the method was immunoSEQ multiplex PCR. The data contain over 950,000 clones, roughly 80% of them singletons. The sequencing sample was made of memory CD4+ T cells from PBMCs. Regarding subset: CD45RA-negative fraction. These TCRs come from a man aged 18 to 30 in good health. Some clones in this sample may be carry-over from other donors' samples.

This clone was seen just once. V and J are TRBV5-1 and TRBJ2-3; a possible D gene is TRBD1 (6 bases). Deletions cut 2 bases from V and 3 bases from J, with 16 bases between. CDR1 SGHRS and CDR2 YFSETQ come from the germline V gene. The CDR3 is made up of 16 amino acids. The CDR3 DNA sequence: TGCGCCAGCAGCTTTGTAGGGGGTTTAGAGACAGATACGCAGTATTTT. The encoded protein is CASSFVGGLETDTQYF.

This clone was recorded a few times. The J gene is TRBJ2-5, the V gene TRBV7-9, with D possibly being TRBD1 or TRBD2 (6 bases each). Germline assignment: CDR1 SEHNR and CDR2 FQNEAQ (reference sequence). The length of the CDR3 is 13 residues. V was clipped by 5 bases and J by 5 bases, with 12 bases between them. This CDR3 reads CASSPGAPETQYF. In DNA form, the CDR3 reads TGTGCCAGCAGCCCGGGGGCGCCGGAGACCCAGTACTTC.

As for this clone: Other DNA variants within this sample encode the same CDR3. The genes are TRBV7-9 and TRBJ1-1, with unresolved D. Between the trimmed V and J ends, which lost 3 bases and 1 base, there was a span of 3 bases. The CDR3 has 12 residues. In germline, CDR1 is SEHNR, CDR2 FQNEAQ (reference sequence). The CDR3 sequence is CASSFSNTEAFF. In DNA form, the CDR3 reads TGTGCCAGCAGCTTTTCGAACACTGAAGCTTTCTTT.

Note on this clone: The identical CDR3 is also encoded by other nucleotide sequences in the sample. The CDR3 protein is CSGTSTDTQYF. The CDR3 DNA sequence: TGCAGCGGAACTAGCACAGATACGCAGTATTTT. The chain recombines TRBV29-1 with TRBJ2-3; no definite D call. The V gene lost 7 bases and the J gene lost 0 bases, with 5 bases spanning the gap. Looked up from germline, CDR1 is SQVTM and CDR2 is ANQGSEA. The CDR3 sequence is 11 residues long.

Written as DNA, the CDR3 is TGTGCCAGCACTGGCCGGGACAGGGGAGGGAAAGCTTTCTTT. Protein sequence: CASTGRDRGGKAFF. The J gene is TRBJ1-1, the V gene TRBV2; 10 bases are a match to TRBD1. Germline V gene lookup returns CDR1 SNHLY and CDR2 FYNNEI. This CDR3 has 14 amino acids. V shed 7 bases and J 9 bases; nucleotides not matched to a gene: 11.

The CDR3 loop reads CAWTRDESSTDTQYF. CDR3 in DNA: TGTGCCTGGACCAGGGACGAATCTAGCACAGATACGCAGTATTTT. J is TRBJ2-3 and V is TRBV30; D tentatively fits TRBD1 or TRBD2 (5 bases each). Germline V gene sequence: CDR1 GTSNPN, CDR2 SVGIG (reference sequence). The germline V and J ends were trimmed by 4 bases and 0 bases, with 14 bases remaining between them. This CDR3 has 15 amino acids.

The DNA for the CDR3 is TGTGCCAGCAGGCTCGAACAAGAAGCTTTCTTT. Its translation: CASRLEQEAFF. The chain couples TRBV28 to TRBJ1-1, with D unresolved. V was cut by 6 bases and J by 8 bases, with 10 bases left in between. Per germline, CDR1 MDHEN and CDR2 SYDVKM. The CDR3 loop spans 11 amino acids.

The chain is built from TRBV28 and TRBJ2-1, with D perhaps matching TRBD1 or TRBD2 (5 bases each). V gave up 5 bases and J gave up 7 bases, with 18 bases separating them. The CDR3 spans 15 residues. Germline CDR1 is MDHEN and CDR2 is SYDVKM. The CDR3 coding sequence is TGTGCCAGCAGTCCCGGGGCGAGGCCGGTGAATGAGCAGTTCTTC. It yields the protein CASSPGARPVNEQFF.

Only a few counts were recorded for this clone. The chain recombines TRBV15 with TRBJ2-5; possibly TRBD2 for D (6 bases). The CDR3 is 16 amino acids. Germline CDR1 and CDR2: LNHNV and YYDKDF (reference sequence). The ends were cut back, 0 bases at V and 3 bases at J, with 14 bases in the middle. The CDR3 loop is CATSREKEGPKETQYF. CDR3 sequence (DNA): TGTGCCACCAGCAGAGAAAAGGAGGGACCAAAAGAGACCCAGTACTTC.

There are many counts of this clone. J is TRBJ1-5 and V is TRBV5-1, with no clear D. The CDR3 is 14 residues long. The germline CDR1 and CDR2 sequences are SGHRS and YFSETQ. V lost 0 bases and J 5 bases, leaving 9 bases between the germline ends. The CDR3 region is CASSLEGSDQPQHF. The CDR3 DNA reads as TGCGCCAGCAGCTTGGAAGGGTCCGATCAGCCCCAGCATTTT.

The chain employs TRBV28 and TRBJ2-2; perhaps TRBD2 as D (5 bases). There are 13 residues in the CDR3. Trimming cost V 7 bases and J 5 bases, with 11 bases left between them. The germline V gene has CDR1 MDHEN and CDR2 SYDVKM. The chain's CDR3 is CASKTGRTGELFF. The CDR3 coding sequence is TGTGCCAGCAAGACGGGAAGGACCGGGGAGCTGTTTTTT.

Worth noting for this clone: A junction boundary mismatches the germline segment, possibly from a read error. The same CDR3 also results from other DNA sequences found in this sample. CDR3 bases: TGTGCCAGCAGCGGTAACTACGGCTACACCTTC. Translated, it gives CASSGNYGYTF. The chain combines TRBV28 with TRBJ1-2; D not certain. Germline V gene data show CDR1 as MDHEN and CDR2 as SYDVKM. The length of the CDR3 is 11 residues.

A single count supports this clone. V usage is TRBV7-6 and J usage is TRBJ1-3; D is unclear. The CDR3 spans 17 residues. Germline V gene lookup returns CDR1 SGHVS and CDR2 FNYEAQ. Trimming took 1 base from V and 2 from J, leaving 15 bases between them. The chain's CDR3 is CASSLEGWAGAGNTIYF. The CDR3 DNA reads TGTGCCAGCAGCTTAGAAGGTTGGGCCGGAGCTGGAAACACCATATATTTT.

The chain couples TRBV6-6 to TRBJ2-5; D perhaps matches TRBD2 (7 bases). The better agreement between TRBJ2-7 and the DNA end casts doubt on the J call. The CDR3 extends over 16 amino acids. Germline CDR1 MNHNY, CDR2 SVGAGI (reference sequence). CDR3 sequence: CASTNVGGASSYEQYF. In DNA, the CDR3 is TGTGCCAGCACCAACGTAGGGGGGGCCAGCTCCTACGAGCAGTACTTC.

V gene TRBV9 combines with J gene TRBJ2-1; 9 bases line up with TRBD2. The germline gives CDR1 SGDLS, CDR2 YYNGEE. The junction had 9 bases not matched to a gene; V was cut back by 2 bases and J by 0 bases. The CDR3 contains 18 residues. In DNA form, the CDR3 reads TGTGCCAGCAGCGTCGGGGGAGCGGGAGGCCTCTCCTACAATGAGCAGTTCTTC. This gives the protein CASSVGGAGGLSYNEQFF. Filled out from reference TRBV9 and TRBJ2-1, the complete variable domain reads DSGVTQTPKHLITATGQRVTLRCSPRSGDLSVYWYQQSLDQGLQFLIQYYNGEERAKGNILERFSAQQFPDLHSELNLSSLELGDSALYFCASSVGGAGGLSYNEQFFGPGTRLTVL.

The rearrangement uses TRBV7-3 and TRBJ2-1; perhaps TRBD2 as D (6 bases). The germline V and J ends were trimmed by 1 base and 4 bases, with 11 bases remaining between them. The length of the CDR3 is 15 residues. From germline, CDR1 is SGHTA and CDR2 FQGTGA. CDR3 loop: CASSLIPGEYNEQFF. Here the CDR3 DNA reads TGTGCCAGCAGCTTAATCCCGGGAGAGTACAATGAGCAGTTCTTC.

The chain has TRBV18 and TRBJ1-4; D call uncertain. V lost 6 bases, J lost 7 bases, and 9 bases lay in between. The CDR3 runs 12 residues. Looked up from germline, CDR1 is KGHSH and CDR2 is LQKENI. The CDR3 nucleotides read TGTGCCAGCTCTGCAACGGGTGAAAAACTGTTTTTT. Protein sequence: CASSATGEKLFF.

V is TRBV2 and J is TRBJ2-2; 8 nucleotides match TRBD1. This CDR3 comprises 15 residues. Germline CDR1 SNHLY, CDR2 FYNNEI. The V and J ends lost 6 bases and 0 bases, in that order; junction bases with no gene match: 3. The CDR3 spells CASSAGQANTGELFF. The CDR3 DNA reads as TGTGCCAGCAGCGCGGGACAGGCGAACACCGGGGAGCTGTTTTTT.

This clone was recorded only once. CDR3 amino acids: CASAATDTQYF. CDR3 nucleotide sequence: TGTGCCAGCGCAGCTACGGATACGCAGTATTTT. The chain employs TRBV28 and TRBJ2-3; no definite D call. Trimming stripped 8 bases from V and 6 bases from J, with 9 bases between. The CDR3 has 11 amino acids. CDR1 is MDHEN and CDR2 is SYDVKM in the germline V gene. The whole variable domain, filled in from reference TRBV28 and TRBJ2-3, reads DVKVTQSSRYLVKRTGEKVFLECVQDMDHENMFWYRQDPGLGLRLIYFSYDVKMKEKGDIPEGYSVSREKKERFSLILESASTNQTSMYLCASAATDTQYFGPGTRLTVL.

CDR3 in DNA: TGCGCCAGCAGAGTTACAGGGGGCACTGAAGCTTTCTTT. Its protein is CASRVTGGTEAFF. The rearrangement uses TRBV5-1 and TRBJ1-1; 8 bases fit TRBD1. This CDR3 is 13 amino acids long. J lost 4 bases, V lost 5 bases, and 4 bases had no gene match. CDR1 SGHRS and CDR2 YFSETQ come from the germline V gene.

This CDR3 is CASSVTSASTDTQYF. The CDR3 DNA reads as TGTGCCAGCAGCGTCACATCGGCTAGCACAGATACGCAGTATTTT. J is TRBJ2-3 and V is TRBV9; D gene uncertain. The length of the CDR3 is 15 residues. Trimming took off 2 bases at V and 0 bases at J, with 10 bases between the two ends. In germline, CDR1 is SGDLS, CDR2 YYNGEE.

The V and J genes are TRBV7-3 and TRBJ2-1; D gene ambiguous. V was shortened by 3 bases and J by 3 bases, with 9 bases between the two germline ends. Germline V CDR1 and CDR2: SGHTA, FQGTGA. The CDR3 has 14 amino acids. The CDR3 loop reads CASSFGPGYNEQFF. The CDR3 DNA reads TGTGCCAGCAGCTTCGGCCCGGGCTACAATGAGCAGTTCTTC.

About this clone itself: Other DNA variants within this sample encode the same CDR3. The chain is built from TRBV30 and TRBJ1-1, with 8 bases lining up with TRBD1. This CDR3 has 12 residues. With 1 base clipped from V and 5 bases from J, the junction kept 0 bases outside the gene matches. In germline, CDR1 is GTSNPN, CDR2 SVGIG (reference sequence). The chain's CDR3 is CAWSDRGTEAFF. The DNA of the CDR3 is TGTGCCTGGAGTGACAGGGGGACTGAAGCTTTCTTT.